A selection of T cell receptor beta chains follows, all from one sample in a study of PD-1 blockade in classical Hodgkin lymphoma. Generated by immunoSEQ multiplex PCR, the TCRdb table keeps only in-frame clones and is missing some. The sample holds tens of thousands of clones; roughly 89% are singletons and the top ten take 6.8%. The source material was CD8+ T cells from blood. The origin of the receptors is a human donor with classical Hodgkin lymphoma. Both conserved end residues are part of each CDR3. Fields, in order: V gene, J gene, D gene, clone size, CDR3 protein, CDR3 DNA. A D gene is named only where the DNA matches it firmly. For some rows the clone size is stated as once, few or many, or as a class when expanded; others skip it.

>TRBV10-2|TRBJ1-2|.|.
CASSPTVENYGYTF
TGCGCCAGCAGCCCGACAGTAGAAAACTATGGCTACACCTTC
>TRBV29-1|TRBJ1-5|.|.
CSVEGSYSNQPQHF
TGCAGCGTTGAGGGCAGCTATAGCAATCAGCCCCAGCATTTT
>TRBV7-9|TRBJ1-3|.|once
CASSLISSSGNTIYF
TGTGCCAGCAGCTTAATTTCGAGCTCTGGAAACACCATATATTTT
>TRBV16|TRBJ1-1|.|.
CASSPTLGTEAFF
TGTGCCAGCAGCCCCACGTTGGGCACTGAAGCTTTCTTT
>TRBV2|TRBJ1-2|.|few
CASPVGSYGYTF
TGTGCCAGCCCCGTGGGGAGCTATGGCTACACCTTC
>TRBV6-1|TRBJ1-3|TRBD1|.
CASSGTGDARGYTIYF
TGTGCCAGCAGTGGGACAGGGGATGCGCGGGGATACACCATATATTTT
>TRBV7-9|TRBJ2-7|TRBD1|.
CASSLEGGLYEQYF
TGTGCCAGCAGCTTAGAAGGGGGCCTTTACGAGCAGTACTTC
>TRBV4-2|TRBJ2-5|.|.
CASSQERGEEETQYF
TGTGCCAGCAGCCAAGAGAGGGGGGAGGAAGAGACCCAGTACTTC
>TRBV9|TRBJ2-3|TRBD2|.
CASSVESGGASDTQYF
TGTGCCAGCAGCGTAGAGAGCGGGGGGGCCTCAGATACGCAGTATTTT
>TRBV6-6|TRBJ2-5|.|.
CASSYTHPQETQYF
TGTGCCAGCAGTTACACGCATCCCCAAGAGACCCAGTACTTC
>TRBV7-9|TRBJ1-5|.|.
CASSLQGEHQPQHF
TGTGCCAGCAGCCTACAGGGAGAACATCAGCCCCAGCATTTT
>TRBV29-1|TRBJ1-1|.|.
CSVETPEAGRMNTEAFF
TGCAGCGTTGAAACCCCCGAGGCAGGGAGGATGAACACTGAAGCTTTCTTT
>TRBV28|TRBJ1-1|.|.
CASSLRQLNTEAFF
TGTGCCAGCAGTTTACGGCAGCTGAACACTGAAGCTTTCTTT
>TRBV6-5|TRBJ2-5|.|.
CASTRRGRETQYF
TGTGCCAGCACTCGTCGGGGGAGGGAGACCCAGTACTTC
>TRBV19|TRBJ2-7|.|.
CASSWTDGIPRYEQYF
TGTGCCAGTAGCTGGACAGATGGTATACCCCGCTACGAGCAGTACTTC
>TRBV5-6|TRBJ2-4|.|once
CASSLVGRLGPTNIQYF
TGTGCCAGCAGCTTGGTGGGGAGACTGGGCCCAACAAACATTCAGTACTTC
>TRBV19|TRBJ2-1|.|.
CASSIKAGPYNEQFF
TGTGCCAGTAGTATTAAGGCAGGCCCCTACAATGAGCAGTTCTTC
>TRBV7-2|TRBJ2-3|.|.
CASSSLVSSDTQYF
TGTGCCAGCAGCTCCCTAGTTAGTTCAGATACGCAGTATTTT
>TRBV5-1|TRBJ2-7|.|once
CASSPQTWGSYEQYF
TGCGCCAGCAGCCCGCAGACCTGGGGCTCCTACGAGCAGTACTTC
>TRBV28|TRBJ1-2|TRBD1|.
CASSSRQGVFSNYGYTF
TGTGCCAGCAGTTCCCGACAGGGGGTGTTTTCTAACTATGGCTACACCTTC
>TRBV7-2|TRBJ1-5|TRBD1|.
CASSLGDSYQPQHF
TGTGCCAGCAGCTTAGGGGACAGCTATCAGCCCCAGCATTTT
>TRBV13|TRBJ1-5|TRBD1|.
CASSFGTGRNQPQHF
TGTGCCAGCAGCTTCGGGACAGGGAGGAACCAGCCCCAGCATTTT
>TRBV10-1|TRBJ2-7|.|.
CASSESGEQYF
TGCGCCAGCAGTGAGTCGGGCGAGCAGTACTTC
>TRBV5-1|TRBJ1-2|.|.
CASSLGAEFYGYTF
TGCGCCAGCAGCTTAGGAGCAGAGTTCTATGGCTACACCTTC
>TRBV19|TRBJ2-2|.|.
CASSISENTGELFF
TGTGCCAGTAGTATTTCGGAGAACACCGGGGAGCTGTTTTTT
>TRBV30|TRBJ1-1|.|.
CAWSPWGGSGTEAFF
TGTGCCTGGAGTCCCTGGGGGGGGTCGGGGACTGAAGCTTTCTTT
>TRBV7-9|TRBJ1-4|TRBD1|few
CASSLLQGDYQFF
TGTGCCAGCAGCTTACTACAGGGGGACTATCAGTTTTTT
>TRBV4-1|TRBJ1-2|TRBD1|.
CASRAWTGMPSNYGYTF
TGCGCCAGCAGAGCATGGACAGGGATGCCCTCTAACTATGGCTACACCTTC
>TRBV7-2|TRBJ2-7|TRBD2|.
CASSPGEGRGEQYF
TGTGCCAGCAGCCCCGGGGAGGGAAGAGGTGAGCAGTACTTC
>TRBV6-4|TRBJ2-2|TRBD2|.
CASSPAGGTGELFF
TGTGCCAGCAGCCCCGCGGGGGGCACCGGGGAGCTGTTTTTT
>TRBV7-9|TRBJ2-5|TRBD2|.
CASSPLAGGLQETQYF
TGTGCCAGCAGCCCGTTAGCGGGGGGACTCCAAGAGACCCAGTACTTC
>TRBV6-1|TRBJ1-6|.|.
CASSDWHSSYNSPLHF
TGTGCCAGCAGTGATTGGCACAGCTCCTATAATTCACCCCTCCACTTT
>TRBV7-9|TRBJ1-2|TRBD1|.
CASRPGTGDGYTF
TGTGCCAGCAGACCCGGGACAGGCGACGGCTACACCTTC